The clone carrying this T cell receptor beta chain was recorded a few times. Antigen unknown. This CDR3 has 14 amino acids. V was shortened by 10 bases and J by 6 bases, with 22 bases between the two germline ends. The V gene's germline CDR1 is ENHRY and CDR2 SYGVKD. TCRdb reanalysed the reads using MiXCR and keeps one entry per CDR3 protein. The sample yields approximately 170,000 distinct CDR3 sequences, roughly 17% seen once. This entry belongs to a study of T cell repertoires in cytomegalovirus infection. Study at large: Indications of both CMV infection and matching HLA type were provided by public TCR beta signatures. General study findings and limits: Carriers of CMV and the relevant HLA type were discriminated by public TCR beta frequency. Dominating the ex vivo response were TCR beta clonotypes that were CMV-specific and HLA-C-restricted.

The sequence came from a human donor in good health (CMV status not recorded). Some clones in this sample may be carry-over from other donors' samples. Input material: CD8+ T cells from PBMCs. This chain links TRBV10-3 with TRBJ2-7; D may be TRBD2 (6 bases). In DNA, the CDR3 is TGTGCCACCTATACCCCGGACTACCTTGGCGAGCAGTACTTC. It specifies CATYTPDYLGEQYF.